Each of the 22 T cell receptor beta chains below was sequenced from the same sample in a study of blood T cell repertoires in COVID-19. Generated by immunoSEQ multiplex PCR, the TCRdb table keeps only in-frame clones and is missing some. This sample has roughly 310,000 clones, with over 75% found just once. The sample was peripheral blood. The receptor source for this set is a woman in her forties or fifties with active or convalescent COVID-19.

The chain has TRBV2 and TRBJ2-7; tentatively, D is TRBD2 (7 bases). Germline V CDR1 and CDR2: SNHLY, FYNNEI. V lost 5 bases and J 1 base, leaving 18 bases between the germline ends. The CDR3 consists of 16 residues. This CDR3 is CASSPGGSPFSYEQYF. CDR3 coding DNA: TGTGCCAGCAGTCCGGGGGGCTCACCCTTTTCCTACGAGCAGTACTTC.

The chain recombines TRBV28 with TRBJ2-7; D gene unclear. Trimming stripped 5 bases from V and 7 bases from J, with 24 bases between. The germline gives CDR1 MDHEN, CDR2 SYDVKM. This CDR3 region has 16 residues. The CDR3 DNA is TGTGCCAGCAGTCGCACCCCGCCTCGACTTCCCCTGGAGCAGTACTTC. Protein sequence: CASSRTPPRLPLEQYF. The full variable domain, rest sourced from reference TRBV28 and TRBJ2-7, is DVKVTQSSRYLVKRTGEKVFLECVQDMDHENMFWYRQDPGLGLRLIYFSYDVKMKEKGDIPEGYSVSREKKERFSLILESASTNQTSMYLCASSRTPPRLPLEQYFGPGTRLTVT.

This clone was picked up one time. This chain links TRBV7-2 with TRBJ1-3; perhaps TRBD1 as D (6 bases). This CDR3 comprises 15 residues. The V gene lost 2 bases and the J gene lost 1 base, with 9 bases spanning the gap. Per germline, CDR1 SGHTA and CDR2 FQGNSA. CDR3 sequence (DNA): TGTGCCAGCAGCTTACAGGGGAAGTCTGGAAACACCATATATTTT. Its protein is CASSLQGKSGNTIYF.

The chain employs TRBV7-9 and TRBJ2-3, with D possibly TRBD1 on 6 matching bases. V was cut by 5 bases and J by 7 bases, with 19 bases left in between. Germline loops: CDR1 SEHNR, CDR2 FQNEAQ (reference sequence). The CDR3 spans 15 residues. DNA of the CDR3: TGTGCCAGCAGCCCCCGGCCCGGGACATTATATACGCAGTATTTT. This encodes CASSPRPGTLYTQYF.

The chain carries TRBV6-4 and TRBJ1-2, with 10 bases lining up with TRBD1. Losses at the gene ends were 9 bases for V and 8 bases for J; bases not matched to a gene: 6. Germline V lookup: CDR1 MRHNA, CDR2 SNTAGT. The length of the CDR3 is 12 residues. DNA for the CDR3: TGTGCCAGTTGGGACAGGGGAAAAGGCTACACCTTC. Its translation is CASWDRGKGYTF.

Written as DNA, the CDR3 is TGCGCCAGCAGCCAGGACAGGTTGGGATACGAGCAGTACTTC. Translating gives CASSQDRLGYEQYF. The chain uses TRBV4-1 and TRBJ2-7; 7 bases align to TRBD1. Losses at the gene ends were 3 bases for V and 4 bases for J; bases not matched to a gene: 6. This CDR3 is built from 14 residues. The germline gives CDR1 MGHRA, CDR2 YSYEKL.

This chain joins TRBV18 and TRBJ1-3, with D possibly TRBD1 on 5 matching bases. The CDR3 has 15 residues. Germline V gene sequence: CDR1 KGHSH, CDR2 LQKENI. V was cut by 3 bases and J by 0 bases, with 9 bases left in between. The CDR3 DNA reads TGTGCCAGCTCACCCGACAGCTTCTCTGGAAACACCATATATTTT. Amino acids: CASSPDSFSGNTIYF. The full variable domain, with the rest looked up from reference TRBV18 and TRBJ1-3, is NAGVMQNPRHLVRRRGQEARLRCSPMKGHSHVYWYRQLPEEGLKFMVYLQKENIIDESGMPKERFSAEFPKEGPSILRIQQVVRGDSAAYFCASSPDSFSGNTIYFGEGSWLTVV.

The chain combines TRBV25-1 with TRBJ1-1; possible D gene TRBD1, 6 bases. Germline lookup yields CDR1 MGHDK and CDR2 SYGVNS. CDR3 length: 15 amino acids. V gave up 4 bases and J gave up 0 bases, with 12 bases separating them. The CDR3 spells CASSGYRAMNTEAFF. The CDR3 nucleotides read TGTGCCAGCAGTGGTTACAGGGCTATGAACACTGAAGCTTTCTTT. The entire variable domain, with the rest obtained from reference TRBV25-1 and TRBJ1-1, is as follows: EADIYQTPRYLVIGTGKKITLECSQTMGHDKMYWYQQDPGMELHLIHYSYGVNSTEKGDLSSESTVSRIRTEHFPLTLESARPSHTSQYLCASSGYRAMNTEAFFGQGTRLTVV.

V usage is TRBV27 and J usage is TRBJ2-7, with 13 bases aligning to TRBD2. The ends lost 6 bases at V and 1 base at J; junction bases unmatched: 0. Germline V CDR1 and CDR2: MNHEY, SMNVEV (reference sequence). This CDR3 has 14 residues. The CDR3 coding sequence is TGTGCCAGCAGGGGACTAGCGGGGTCCTACGAGCAGTACTTC. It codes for CASRGLAGSYEQYF.

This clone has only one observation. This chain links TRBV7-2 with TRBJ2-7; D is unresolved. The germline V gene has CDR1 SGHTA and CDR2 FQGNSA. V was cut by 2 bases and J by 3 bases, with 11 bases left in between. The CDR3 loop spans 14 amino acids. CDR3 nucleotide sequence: TGTGCCAGCAGCTTAAACGGCGGTAACTACGAGCAGTACTTC. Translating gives CASSLNGGNYEQYF.

The DNA of the CDR3 is TGTGCCAGCAGCGCTACTAGCGGAATATGGACAGATACGCAGTATTTT. As protein: CASSATSGIWTDTQYF. The rearrangement uses TRBV9 and TRBJ2-3; 8 bases match TRBD2. From germline, CDR1 is SGDLS and CDR2 YYNGEE. The CDR3 has 16 residues. Unmatched junction bases numbered 9, after V lost 3 bases and J lost 3 bases. The full variable domain, its missing parts supplied by reference TRBV9 and TRBJ2-3, is DSGVTQTPKHLITATGQRVTLRCSPRSGDLSVYWYQQSLDQGLQFLIQYYNGEERAKGNILERFSAQQFPDLHSELNLSSLELGDSALYFCASSATSGIWTDTQYFGPGTRLTVL.

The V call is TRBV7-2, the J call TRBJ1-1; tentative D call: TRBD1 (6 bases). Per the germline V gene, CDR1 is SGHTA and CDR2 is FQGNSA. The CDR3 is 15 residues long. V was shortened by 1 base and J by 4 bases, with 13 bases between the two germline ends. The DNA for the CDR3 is TGTGCCAGCAGCTTAGGAGGACAGCGACGCACTGAAGCTTTCTTT. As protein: CASSLGGQRRTEAFF.

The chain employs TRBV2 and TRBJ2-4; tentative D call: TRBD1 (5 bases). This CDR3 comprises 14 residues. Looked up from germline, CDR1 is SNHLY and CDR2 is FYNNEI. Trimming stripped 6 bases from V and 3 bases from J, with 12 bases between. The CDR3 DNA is TGTGCCAGCAGCTCAGGGTTGGTCAAAAACATTCAGTACTTC. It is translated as CASSSGLVKNIQYF.

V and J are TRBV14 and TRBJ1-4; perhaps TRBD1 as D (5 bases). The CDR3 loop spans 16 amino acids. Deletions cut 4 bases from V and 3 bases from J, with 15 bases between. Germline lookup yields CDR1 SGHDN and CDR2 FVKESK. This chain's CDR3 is CASSPSREQANEKLFF. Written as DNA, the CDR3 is TGTGCCAGCAGCCCCAGCAGGGAACAGGCTAATGAAAAACTGTTTTTT. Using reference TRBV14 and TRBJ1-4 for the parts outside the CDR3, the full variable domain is EAGVTQFPSHSVIEKGQTVTLRCDPISGHDNLYWYRRVMGKEIKFLLHFVKESKQDESGMPNNRFLAERTGGTYSTLKVQPAELEDSGVYFCASSPSREQANEKLFFGSGTQLSVL.

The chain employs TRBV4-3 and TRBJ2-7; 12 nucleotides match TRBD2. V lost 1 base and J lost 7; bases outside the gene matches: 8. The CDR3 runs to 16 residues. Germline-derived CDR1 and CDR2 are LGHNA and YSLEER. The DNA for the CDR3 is TGCGCCAGCAGCCAAGGCAGACTAGCGGGAGTCGGAGAGCAGTACTTC. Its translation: CASSQGRLAGVGEQYF.

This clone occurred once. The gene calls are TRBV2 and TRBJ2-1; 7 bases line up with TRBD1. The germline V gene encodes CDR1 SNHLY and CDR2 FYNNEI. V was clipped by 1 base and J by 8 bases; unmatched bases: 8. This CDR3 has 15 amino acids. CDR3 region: CASSEGNRGQYEQFF. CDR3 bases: TGTGCCAGCAGTGAAGGGAACAGGGGTCAGTATGAGCAGTTCTTC.

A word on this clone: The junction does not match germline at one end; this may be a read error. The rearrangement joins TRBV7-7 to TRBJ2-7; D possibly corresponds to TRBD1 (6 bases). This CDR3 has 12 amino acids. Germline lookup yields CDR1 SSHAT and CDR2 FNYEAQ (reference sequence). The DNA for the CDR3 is TGTGCTAGCAGCTTAAGGGGGTACGAGCAGTACTTC. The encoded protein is CASSLRGYEQYF.

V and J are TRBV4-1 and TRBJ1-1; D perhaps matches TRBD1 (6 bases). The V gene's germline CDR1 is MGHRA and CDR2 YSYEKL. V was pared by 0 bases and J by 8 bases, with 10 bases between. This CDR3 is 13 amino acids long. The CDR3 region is CASSQDRGGEAFF. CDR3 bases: TGCGCCAGCAGCCAAGATAGGGGGGGCGAAGCTTTCTTT.

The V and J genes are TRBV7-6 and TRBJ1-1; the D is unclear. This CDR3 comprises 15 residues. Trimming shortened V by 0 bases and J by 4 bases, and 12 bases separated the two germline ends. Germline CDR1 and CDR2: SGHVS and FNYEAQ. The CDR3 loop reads CASSLALRGGTEAFF. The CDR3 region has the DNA TGTGCCAGCAGCTTAGCTTTACGGGGTGGCACTGAAGCTTTCTTT.

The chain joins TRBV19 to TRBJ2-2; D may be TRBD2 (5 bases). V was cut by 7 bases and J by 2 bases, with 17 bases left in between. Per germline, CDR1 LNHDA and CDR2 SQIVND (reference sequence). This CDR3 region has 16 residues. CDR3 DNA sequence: TGTGCCAGTATCCGGACTTTGACCGAAAACACCGGGGAGCTGTTTTTT. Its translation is CASIRTLTENTGELFF.

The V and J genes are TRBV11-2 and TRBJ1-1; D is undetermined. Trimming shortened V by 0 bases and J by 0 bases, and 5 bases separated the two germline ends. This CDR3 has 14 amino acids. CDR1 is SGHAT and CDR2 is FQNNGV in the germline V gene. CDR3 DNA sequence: TGTGCCAGCAGCTTAGACAGGCTGAACACTGAAGCTTTCTTT. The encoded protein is CASSLDRLNTEAFF.

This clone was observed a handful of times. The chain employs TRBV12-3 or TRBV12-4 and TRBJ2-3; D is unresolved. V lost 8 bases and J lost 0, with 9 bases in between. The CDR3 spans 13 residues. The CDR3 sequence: CASLEFSTDTQYF. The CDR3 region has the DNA TGTGCCAGCCTGGAGTTTAGCACAGATACGCAGTATTTT.